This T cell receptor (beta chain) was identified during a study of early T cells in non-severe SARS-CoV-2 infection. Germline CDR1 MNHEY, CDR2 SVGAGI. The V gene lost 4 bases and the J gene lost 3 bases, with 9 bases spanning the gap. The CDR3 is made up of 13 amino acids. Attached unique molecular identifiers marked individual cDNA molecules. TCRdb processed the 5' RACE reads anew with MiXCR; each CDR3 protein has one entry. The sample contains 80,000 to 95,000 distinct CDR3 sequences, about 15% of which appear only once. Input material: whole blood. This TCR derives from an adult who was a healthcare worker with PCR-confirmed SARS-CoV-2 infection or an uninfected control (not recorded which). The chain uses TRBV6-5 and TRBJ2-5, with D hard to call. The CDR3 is CASSSAQKETQYF. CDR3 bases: TGTGCCAGCAGTTCTGCACAGAAAGAGACCCAGTACTTC.